One T cell receptor (beta chain) is described in this entry. Its antigen is unknown. The CDR3 loop spans 14 amino acids. Per germline, CDR1 LGHNT and CDR2 FRNRAP. V was trimmed by 7 bases and J by 4 bases, leaving 16 bases between them. This entry comes from a study of a mutant IDH1 vaccine in newly diagnosed glioma. Study-level information: Vaccine administration was initiated 4-6 weeks following radiotherapy alone, or with temozolomide cycles. Beforehand, treatment had been radiotherapy, temozolomide, or both; the majority received both. Study-wide points: Shifts in the top peripheral T cell clonotypes seemed unrelated to pseudoprogression. Across multiple MHC alleles, 93.3% of patients had vaccine-induced responses.

The repertoire was sequenced with immunoSEQ multiplex PCR; TCRdb's copy has only in-frame clones and lacks some. The profile shows 50,000 to 70,000 clones, approximately 81% of them singletons. Time point noted: week 35, safety follow-up. Each dose delivered 300 ug of mutant IDH1 20-mer peptide subcutaneously with imiquimod. This specimen consisted of PBMCs, obtained from a glioma patient whose treatment included an IDH1 peptide vaccine. The V and J genes are TRBV12-5 and TRBJ1-2; D remains ambiguous. This receptor was taken from a man in his thirties or forties with glioma. In DNA form, the CDR3 reads TGTGCTAGTGATCCCGGAATGGGTACCTATGGCTACACCTTC. The encoded protein is CASDPGMGTYGYTF.